The TCR beta chain under discussion was sequenced for a study of vaccination and CD4 T cells after COVID-19. General study findings and limits: Recorded median SARS-CoV-2-reactive clonotype numbers increased from approximately 21 to 38 without reaching significance.

Regarding treatment: 10-day PBMC culture with coronavirus spike peptide pools or control peptides (ViraFEST assay). Cultured CD4+ T-cell DNA underwent Oncomine TCR Beta short-read sequencing. TCRdb used MiXCR to reprocess the PCR reads, holding one entry per CDR3 protein. The data contain under 8,000 distinct CDR3 sequences, approximately 52% of them seen just once; the ten biggest clones take up 25% to 40%. Points on this clonotype: Its antigen is unknown.

The material sequenced was CD4+ T cells from blood, cultured in vitro. The TCR was taken from a human donor who had recovered from COVID-19.

The CDR3: CASREGGRGDTQYF. For the CDR3, the DNA is TGCGCCAGCAGGGAGGGCGGGAGAGGAGATACGCAGTATTTT. The chain carries TRBV10-2 and TRBJ2-3; 7 positions agree with TRBD2. The J segment lost 5 bases and the V segment lost 6 bases, leaving 8 bases of the junction unmatched. This CDR3 has 14 amino acids. In germline, CDR1 is WSHSY, CDR2 SAAADI.